The T cell receptor (beta chain) described here comes from a study of blood T cell repertoires in COVID-19 (dated by TCRdb to 2018 to 2021). General notes on the study: The collaborator samples originated in the United States, Italy and Spain and spanned the acute and convalescent phases of COVID-19. Where available, HLA class I and class II types were taken from metadata supplied by the sample provider and were not determined by assay-based typing. Deeply sampled blood TCRbeta repertoires from subjects exposed to, actively infected with, or recovered from COVID-19 were included in the dataset. Sample metadata almost always included a de-identified subject ID, COVID-19 status, age in years and sex. The repertoires were released in a freely available public database intended as a resource for research on the immune response to SARS-CoV-2. Samples came from the ongoing ImmuneRACE study (first 160 participants) plus 1,254 subjects from 6 global collaborators. The material from the prospective study consisted of cDNA or gDNA derived from T cells, B-cell-depleted T cells, or PBMCs.

Study-level results and caveats: How much clinical and demographic metadata was included differed by source and by participant, and the metadata was provided uncurated.

TCRbeta CDR3 regions were amplified from genomic DNA by means of the immunoSEQ Assay, a bias-controlled multiplex PCR. The authors' pipeline ran thus. The number of nucleated cells in each sample was estimated from the amplification of reference gene primers within the assay. To quantify the absolute abundance of each unique TCRbeta CDR3 rearrangement, sequence reads were collapsed and filtered. For each sample, productive Simpson clonality was calculated by taking the square root of Simpson's diversity index across productive rearrangements. Imported from immuneACCESS, the table was reduced by TCRdb to in-frame sequences with V and J called. These copies leave out some clones; in studies compared against another copy, an unresolved V gene accounts for under half, and the cause of the remainder is not known. That table is the source of V, J and clone size, and D and trimming were worked out from the DNA. This sample lists a few hundred thousand clones; around four fifths were detected once. Of the sample, around 2% falls within the top ten clones.

Samples from volunteer blood donors who had recovered from COVID-19 were contributed by a second Seattle source. Whole blood was collected in K2EDTA tubes by collaborating institutions according to the institutions' own protocols. For TCRbeta analysis, collaborators shipped samples in one of three forms: frozen whole blood, isolated PBMCs, or DNA extracted from either of those sample types. With respect to this clone: Which antigen it targets is not known. Base qualities are not at hand, and no much larger clone is one base apart.

Measured from the cysteine to the phenylalanine, the CDR3 is 14 residues long. Kept here is only the CDR3 DNA, which spans 42 bases and is read in frame from base 1. Reading the germline V gene gives CDR1 SGDLS and CDR2 YYNGEE. Relative to germline, V is 2 bases shorter and J is 3 bases shorter, with 9 bases between their ends. The chain is assembled from TRBV9 and TRBJ1-5; there is no confident call for the D gene. Sequencing was performed on peripheral blood. The receptor was isolated from a man aged 25-40 years who had recovered from COVID-19. The CDR3 amino acid sequence is: CASSVFRVNQPQHF. The nucleotide sequence is given as TGTGCCAGCAGCGTTTTTAGAGTCAATCAGCCCCAGCATTTT.